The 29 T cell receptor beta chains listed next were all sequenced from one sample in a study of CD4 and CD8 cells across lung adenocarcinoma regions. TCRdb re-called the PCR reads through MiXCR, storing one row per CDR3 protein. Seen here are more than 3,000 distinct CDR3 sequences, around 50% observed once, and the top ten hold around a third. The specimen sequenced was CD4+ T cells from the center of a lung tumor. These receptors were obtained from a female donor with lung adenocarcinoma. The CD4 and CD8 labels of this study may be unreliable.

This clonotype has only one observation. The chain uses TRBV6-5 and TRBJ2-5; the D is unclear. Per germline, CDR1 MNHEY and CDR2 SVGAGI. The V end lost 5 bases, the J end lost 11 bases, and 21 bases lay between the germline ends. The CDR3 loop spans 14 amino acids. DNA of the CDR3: TGTGCCAGCAGTCCCTCGTCAACCTACAATGAGCAGTACTTC. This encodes CASSPSSTYNEQYF.

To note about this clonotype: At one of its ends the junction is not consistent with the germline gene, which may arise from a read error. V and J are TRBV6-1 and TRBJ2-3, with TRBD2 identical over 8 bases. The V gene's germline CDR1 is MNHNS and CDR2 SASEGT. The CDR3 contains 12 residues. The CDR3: CASSQSGGRASF. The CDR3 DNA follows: TGTGCCAGCAGCCAAAGCGGGGGCAGGGCGTCCTTC.

In DNA form, the CDR3 reads TGTGCCAGCAGTGAGTATCGAGAGACCCAGTACTTC. Translating it yields CASSEYRETQYF. The chain joins TRBV6-1 to TRBJ2-1; D call uncertain. The J call is uncertain, as TRBJ2-5 better fits the DNA end. CDR3 length: 12 amino acids. Germline loops: CDR1 MNHNS, CDR2 SASEGT.

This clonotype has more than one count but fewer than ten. The CDR3 DNA reads as TGTGCCAGCAGTTTCTACAATGAGCAGTTCTTC. Translated, it gives CASSFYNEQFF. J is TRBJ2-1 and V is TRBV25-1, with D uncertain. The length of the CDR3 is 11 residues. Germline V lookup: CDR1 MGHDK, CDR2 SYGVNS. V was shortened by 5 bases and J by 3 bases, with 2 bases between the two germline ends.

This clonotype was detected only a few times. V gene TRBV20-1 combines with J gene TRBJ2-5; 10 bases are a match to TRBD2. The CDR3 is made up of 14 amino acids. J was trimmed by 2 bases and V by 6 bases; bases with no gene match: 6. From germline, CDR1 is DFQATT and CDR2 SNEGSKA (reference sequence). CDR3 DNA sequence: TGCAGTGCCATTCAGACTAGCGGGCAAGAGACCCAGTACTTC. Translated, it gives CSAIQTSGQETQYF.

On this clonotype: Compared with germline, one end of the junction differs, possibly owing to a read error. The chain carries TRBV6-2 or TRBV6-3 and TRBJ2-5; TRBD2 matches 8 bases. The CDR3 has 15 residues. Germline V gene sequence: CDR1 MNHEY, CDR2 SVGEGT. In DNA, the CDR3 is TGTGCCGGGGGTTACGGGGGGGGTTCTGAAGAGACGCAGTATTTC. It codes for CAGGYGGGSEETQYF.

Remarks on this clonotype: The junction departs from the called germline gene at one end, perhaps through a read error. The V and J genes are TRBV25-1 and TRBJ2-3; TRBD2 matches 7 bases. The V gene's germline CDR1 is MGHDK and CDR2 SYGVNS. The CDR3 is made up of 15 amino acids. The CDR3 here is CASGSWGGAEDTQYF. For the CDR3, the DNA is TGTGCCAGCGGTTCCTGGGGGGGAGCGGAAGACACTCAGTACTTT.

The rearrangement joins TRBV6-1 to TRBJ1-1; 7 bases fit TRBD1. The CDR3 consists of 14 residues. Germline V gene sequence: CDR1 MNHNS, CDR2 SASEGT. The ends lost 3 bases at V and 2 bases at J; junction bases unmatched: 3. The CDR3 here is CASSEGTENTEAFF. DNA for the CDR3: TGTGCCAGCAGTGAGGGGACAGAAAACACTGAAGCTTTCTTT.

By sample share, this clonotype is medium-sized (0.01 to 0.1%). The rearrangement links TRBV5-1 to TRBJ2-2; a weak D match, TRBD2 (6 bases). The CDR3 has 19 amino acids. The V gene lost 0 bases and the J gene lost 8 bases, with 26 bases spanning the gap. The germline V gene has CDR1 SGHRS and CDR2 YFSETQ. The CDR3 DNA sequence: TGCGCCAGCAGCTTGGAGGGACTTCTCGCGATGGGTGCAACAGGGGAGCTGTTTTTT. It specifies CASSLEGLLAMGATGELFF.

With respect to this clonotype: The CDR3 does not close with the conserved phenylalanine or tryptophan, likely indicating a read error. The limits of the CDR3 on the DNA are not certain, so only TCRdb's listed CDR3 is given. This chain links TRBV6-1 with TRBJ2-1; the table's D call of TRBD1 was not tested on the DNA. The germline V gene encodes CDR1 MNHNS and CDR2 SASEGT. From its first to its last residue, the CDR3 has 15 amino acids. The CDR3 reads CASSLRNGAGGGPSP.

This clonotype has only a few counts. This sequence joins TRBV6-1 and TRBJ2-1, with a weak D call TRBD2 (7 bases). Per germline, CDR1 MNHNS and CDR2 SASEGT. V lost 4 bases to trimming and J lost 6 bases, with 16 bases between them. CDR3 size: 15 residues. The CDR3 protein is CASSAGGAGGNEQFF. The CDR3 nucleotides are TGTGCCAGCAGTGCTGGGGGGGCCGGTGGCAATGAGCAGTTCTTC.

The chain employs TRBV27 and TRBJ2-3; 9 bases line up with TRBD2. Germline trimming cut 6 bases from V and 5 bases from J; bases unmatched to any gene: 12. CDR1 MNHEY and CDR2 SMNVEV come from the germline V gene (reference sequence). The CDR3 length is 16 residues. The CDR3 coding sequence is TGTGCCAGCAGCCCCCGGGGACTAGCTTTCATAGATACGCAGTATTTT. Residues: CASSPRGLAFIDTQYF.

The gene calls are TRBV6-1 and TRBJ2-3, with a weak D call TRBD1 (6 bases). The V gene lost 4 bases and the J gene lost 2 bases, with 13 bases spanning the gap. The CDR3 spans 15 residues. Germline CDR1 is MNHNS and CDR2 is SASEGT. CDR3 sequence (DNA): TGTGCCAGCAGTGTTGGGGGCCCCCACACAGATACGCAGTATTTT. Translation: CASSVGGPHTDTQYF.

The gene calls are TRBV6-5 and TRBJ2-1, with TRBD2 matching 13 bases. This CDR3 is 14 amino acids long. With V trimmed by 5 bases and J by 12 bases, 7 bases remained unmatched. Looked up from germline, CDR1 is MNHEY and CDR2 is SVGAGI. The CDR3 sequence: CASSTGLAGVGQFF. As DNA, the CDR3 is TGTGCCAGCAGTACTGGACTAGCGGGAGTGGGGCAGTTCTTC.

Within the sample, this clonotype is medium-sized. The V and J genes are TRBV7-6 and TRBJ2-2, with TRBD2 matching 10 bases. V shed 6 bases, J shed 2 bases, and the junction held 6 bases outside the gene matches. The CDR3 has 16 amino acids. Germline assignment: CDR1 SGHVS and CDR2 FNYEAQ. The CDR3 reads CASRGLARSNTGELFF. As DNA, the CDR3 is TGTGCCAGCAGGGGACTAGCGAGATCTAACACCGGGGAGCTGTTTTTT.

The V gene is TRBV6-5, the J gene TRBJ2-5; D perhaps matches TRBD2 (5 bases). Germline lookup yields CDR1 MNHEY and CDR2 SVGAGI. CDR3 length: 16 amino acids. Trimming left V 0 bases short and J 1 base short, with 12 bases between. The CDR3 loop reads CASSYSAGRSQETQYF. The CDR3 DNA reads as TGTGCCAGCAGTTACTCGGCGGGTAGGAGCCAAGAGACCCAGTACTTC.

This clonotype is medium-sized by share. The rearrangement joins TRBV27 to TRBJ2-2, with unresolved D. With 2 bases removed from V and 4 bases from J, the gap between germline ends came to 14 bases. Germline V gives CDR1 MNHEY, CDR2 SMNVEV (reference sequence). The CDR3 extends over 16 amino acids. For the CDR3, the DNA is TGTGCCAGCAGTTTACCCGGCGCCCAGGCCACCGGGGAGCTGTTTTTT. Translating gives CASSLPGAQATGELFF.

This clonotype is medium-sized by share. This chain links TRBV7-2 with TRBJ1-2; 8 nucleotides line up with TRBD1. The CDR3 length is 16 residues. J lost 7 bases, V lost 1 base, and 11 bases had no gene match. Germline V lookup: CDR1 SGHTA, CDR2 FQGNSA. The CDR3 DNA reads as TGTGCCAGCAGCTTAGATCGACGGACAGGGAGTTTTGGCTACACCTTC. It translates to CASSLDRRTGSFGYTF.

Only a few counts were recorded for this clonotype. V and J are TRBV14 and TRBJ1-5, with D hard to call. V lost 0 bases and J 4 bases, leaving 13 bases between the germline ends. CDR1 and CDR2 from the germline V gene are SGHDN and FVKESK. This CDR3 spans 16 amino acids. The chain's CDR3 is CASSQDKTITNQPQHF. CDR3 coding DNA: TGTGCCAGCAGCCAAGACAAAACGATAACGAATCAGCCCCAGCATTTT.

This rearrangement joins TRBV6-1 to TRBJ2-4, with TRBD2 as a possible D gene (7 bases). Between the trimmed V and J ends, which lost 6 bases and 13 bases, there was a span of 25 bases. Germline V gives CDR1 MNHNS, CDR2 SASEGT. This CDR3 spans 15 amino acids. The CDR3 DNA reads TGTGCCAGCAGCGACGGGGAGGGGGGAAAAAACACCCAGTACTTC. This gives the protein CASSDGEGGKNTQYF.

The CDR3 here is CAGSGRGDTDTQYF. CDR3 DNA: TGTGCGGGCAGCGGGCGGGGTGACACAGATACGCAGTATTTT. The chain has TRBV6-4 and TRBJ2-3; D may be TRBD2 (6 bases). This CDR3 spans 14 amino acids. Looked up from germline, CDR1 is MRHNA and CDR2 is SNTAGT.

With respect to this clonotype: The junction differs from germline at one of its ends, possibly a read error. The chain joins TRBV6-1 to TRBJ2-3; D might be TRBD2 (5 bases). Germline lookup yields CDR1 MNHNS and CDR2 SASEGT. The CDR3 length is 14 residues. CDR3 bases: TGTGCCGGCAGCGGAGCCCGCGGCACAGAGACCCAGTATTTT. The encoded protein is CAGSGARGTETQYF.

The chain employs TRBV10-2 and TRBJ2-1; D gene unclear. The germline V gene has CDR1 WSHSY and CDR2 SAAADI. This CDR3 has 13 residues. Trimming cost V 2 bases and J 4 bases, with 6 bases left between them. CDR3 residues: CASSEKRYNEQFF. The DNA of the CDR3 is TGCGCCAGCAGTGAGAAGAGATACAATGAGCAGTTCTTC.

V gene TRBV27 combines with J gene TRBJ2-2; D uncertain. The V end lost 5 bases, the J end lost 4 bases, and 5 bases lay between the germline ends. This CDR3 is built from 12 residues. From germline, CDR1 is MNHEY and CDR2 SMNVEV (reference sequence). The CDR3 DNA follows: TGTGCCAGCAGTATACCCACCGGGGAGCTGTTTTTT. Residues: CASSIPTGELFF.

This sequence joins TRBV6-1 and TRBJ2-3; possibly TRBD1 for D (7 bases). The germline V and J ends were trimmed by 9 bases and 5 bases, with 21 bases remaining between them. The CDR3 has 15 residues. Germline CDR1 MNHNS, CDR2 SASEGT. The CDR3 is CARGQGGRGQDTQYF. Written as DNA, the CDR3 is TGTGCCAGGGGGCAGGGGGGCCGGGGGCAAGATACGCAGTATTTT.

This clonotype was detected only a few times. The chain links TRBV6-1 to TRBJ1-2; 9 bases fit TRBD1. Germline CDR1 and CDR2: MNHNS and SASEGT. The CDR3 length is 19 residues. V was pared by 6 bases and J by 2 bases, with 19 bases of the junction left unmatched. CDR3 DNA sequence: TGTGCCAGCAGCCGAAGGTACGTGGGGACAGGGCTTGACAACTATGGCTACACCTTC. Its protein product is CASSRRYVGTGLDNYGYTF.

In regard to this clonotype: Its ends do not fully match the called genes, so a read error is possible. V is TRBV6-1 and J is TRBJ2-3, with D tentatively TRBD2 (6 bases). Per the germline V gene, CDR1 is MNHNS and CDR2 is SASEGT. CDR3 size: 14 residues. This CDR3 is CAGSGGSGTDTQYF. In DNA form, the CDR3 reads TGTGCGGGCAGTGGGGGTAGCGGCACAGATACCCAGTACTTT.

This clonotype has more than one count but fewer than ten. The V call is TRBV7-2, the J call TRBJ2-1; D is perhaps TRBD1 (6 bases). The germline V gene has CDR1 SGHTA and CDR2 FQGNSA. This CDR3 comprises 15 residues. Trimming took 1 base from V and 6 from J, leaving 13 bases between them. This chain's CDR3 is CASSLDSRGPNEQFF. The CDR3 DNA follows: TGTGCCAGCAGCTTAGATAGCAGGGGACCCAATGAGCAGTTCTTC. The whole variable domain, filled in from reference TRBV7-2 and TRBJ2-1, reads GAGVSQSPSNKVTEKGKDVELRCDPISGHTALYWYRQSLGQGLEFLIYFQGNSAPDKSGLPSDRFSAERTGGSVSTLTIQRTQQEDSAVYLCASSLDSRGPNEQFFGPGTRLTVL.

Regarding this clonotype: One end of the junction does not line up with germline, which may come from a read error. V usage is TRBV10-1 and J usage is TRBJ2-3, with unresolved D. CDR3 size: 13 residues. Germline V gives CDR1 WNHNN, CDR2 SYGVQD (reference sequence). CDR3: CATELEAKNTQYF. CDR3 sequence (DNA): TGCGCCACCGAACTGGAAGCCAAAAACACGCAGTACTTT.